This T cell receptor (beta chain) was sequenced during a study of a mutant IDH1 vaccine in newly diagnosed glioma. For the study at large: Vaccination started 4-6 weeks after radiotherapy alone, or with temozolomide cycles. Treatment recipients were about 62% male and around 40% female, and their mean age was roughly 44 years. General observations from the study: Seemingly, pseudoprogression had no relation to changes in the top peripheral T cell clonotypes. Around 92% of patients showed vaccine-induced immune responses across multiple MHC alleles.

CDR1 SGHTA and CDR2 FQGNSA come from the germline V gene. Trimming removed 2 bases at V and 3 bases at J, with 14 bases between. CDR3 length: 16 amino acids. Method: immunoSEQ multiplex PCR; TCRdb's copy keeps in-frame clones and lacks some. Of 100,000 to 120,000 clones detected, 90% appear once; the ten largest clones hold around 0.6%. Described time point: week 11, during vaccination. In the vaccine, a single dose held 300 ug of the mutant IDH1 20-mer peptide, along with topical imiquimod. This clone was detected only a few times. Its matching antigen is unknown. The TCR was taken from a woman aged 50 to 65 with glioma. The chain joins TRBV7-2 to TRBJ1-3; D call uncertain. Source: PBMCs, taken from a glioma patient whose treatment included an IDH1 peptide vaccine. Here the CDR3 reads CASSLKSNPLGNTIYF. The CDR3 DNA reads TGTGCCAGCAGCTTAAAAAGTAACCCCCTTGGAAACACCATATATTTT.